The rows below give T cell receptor beta chains drawn from one sample of a study of T-cell reconstitution after alpha-beta-depleted transplantation in children. MiXCR, run by TCRdb on the PCR reads, gives a single entry per CDR3 protein. The sample lists approximately 490,000 distinct CDR3 sequences; approximately 10% were seen once. Specimen: PBMCs, collected before TCRalphabeta/CD19-depleted stem cell transplant. Receptors were obtained from a child aged 2-15 years with inherited bone marrow failure, due to receive a stem cell transplant. Each CDR3 is given with its conserved first and last residue. A D gene is named only where the DNA matches it firmly. Clone size, where shown, is once, few, many, or a class for clones that have expanded.

>TRBJ2-1|TRBV20-1|many|NA
CSARGYNEQFF
TGCAGTGCTAGGGGATACAATGAGCAGTTCTTC
>TRBJ1-1|TRBV5-1|many|NA
CASSSKGTEAFF
TGCGCCAGCAGCTCAAAGGGGACTGAAGCTTTCTTT
>TRBJ2-6|TRBV5-1|many|NA
CASSLPSRAGANVLTF
TGCGCCAGCAGCTTGCCGTCGCGGGCTGGGGCCAACGTCCTGACTTTC
>TRBJ2-1|TRBV27|many|NA
CASSLSQASAYNEQFF
TGTGCCAGCAGTTTATCCCAGGCTAGCGCCTACAATGAGCAGTTCTTC
>TRBJ2-3|TRBV5-6|many|NA
CASSLGGHTDTQYF
TGTGCCAGCAGCTTGGGCGGACACACAGATACGCAGTATTTT
>TRBJ2-1|TRBV5-1|many|NA
CASSLVTGSPYNEQFF
TGCGCCAGCAGCTTGGTTACCGGGAGTCCCTACAATGAGCAGTTCTTC
>TRBJ2-1|TRBV29-1|many|NA
CSVGPAGRIGSYNEQFF
TGCAGCGTTGGGCCGGCGGGAAGAATTGGCTCCTACAATGAGCAGTTCTTC
>TRBJ2-3|TRBV30|few|NA
CAWSVVRGWPTDTQYF
TGTGCCTGGAGTGTAGTCCGGGGTTGGCCCACAGATACGCAGTATTTT
>TRBJ2-7|TRBV4-3|NA|TRBD2
CASSRSSGRAIGGIYEQYF
TGCGCCAGCAGCCGTTCCAGCGGGAGGGCCATCGGAGGCATCTACGAGCAGTACTTC
>TRBJ2-7|TRBV6-5|many|NA
CASSYGYYDEQYF
TGTGCCAGCAGTTACGGGTATTACGACGAGCAGTACTTC
>TRBJ2-2|TRBV21-1|many|NA
CASSTLTSEEAGDTGELFF
TGTGCCAGCAGCACCCTGACTAGCGAGGAGGCGGGGGACACCGGGGAGCTGTTTTTT
>TRBJ1-2|TRBV7-9|many|TRBD1
CASSFYRGGGYTF
TGTGCCAGCAGCTTTTACAGGGGAGGGGGCTACACCTTC
>TRBJ1-3|TRBV28|many|NA
CASSSRWRGNTIYF
TGTGCCAGCAGTTCAAGGTGGCGTGGAAACACCATATATTTT
>TRBJ2-7|TRBV5-1|many|NA
CASSGLSLGDEQYF
TGCGCCAGCAGCGGCCTAAGTCTAGGGGACGAGCAGTACTTC
>TRBJ2-7|TRBV11-2|NA|NA
CASSLEKDYEQYF
TGTGCCAGCAGCTTAGAGAAAGACTACGAGCAGTACTTC
>TRBJ1-5|TRBV18|NA|NA
CASSPSLGSNQPQHF
TGTGCCAGCTCACCGAGTTTAGGGAGCAATCAGCCCCAGCATTTT
>TRBJ2-7|TRBV21-1|NA|NA
CASSRRPRSSYEQYF
TGTGCCAGCTCTCGAAGACCCCGAAGCTCCTACGAGCAGTACTTC
>TRBJ2-1|TRBV11-1|few|TRBD2
CASKFPLSSMTSGDLNEQFF
TGTGCCAGCAAATTTCCCCTATCTAGTATGACTAGCGGGGATCTGAATGAGCAGTTCTTC
>TRBJ2-7|TRBV5-1|many|NA
CASSFDPPSYEQYF
TGCGCCAGCAGCTTCGACCCCCCCTCCTACGAGCAGTACTTC
>TRBJ2-4|TRBV30|many|TRBD1
CAWGTGVAKNIQYF
TGTGCCTGGGGGACAGGGGTGGCCAAAAACATTCAGTACTTC
>TRBJ2-7|TRBV12-3/TRBV12-4|few|NA
CASSPRRGGGDMSYEQYF
TGTGCCAGCAGTCCCAGGAGGGGTGGTGGCGATATGTCCTACGAGCAGTACTTC
>TRBJ2-3|TRBV20-1|many|TRBD2
CSADLAGGPPSTDTQYF
TGCAGTGCGGACTTAGCGGGAGGGCCCCCTAGCACAGATACGCAGTATTTT
>TRBJ2-2|TRBV6-5|many|NA
CASQLFRGRSNTGELFF
TGTGCCAGCCAGCTCTTCAGGGGAAGGAGTAACACCGGGGAGCTGTTTTTT
>TRBJ1-5|TRBV12-3/TRBV12-4|many|NA
CASSWEPGRSSNQPQHF
TGTGCCAGCAGTTGGGAACCGGGACGGAGTAGCAATCAGCCCCAGCATTTT
>TRBJ2-5|TRBV4-2|many|NA
CASSQDGAWETQYF
TGTGCCAGCAGCCAAGATGGGGCGTGGGAGACCCAGTACTTC
>TRBJ2-3|TRBV27|many|NA
CASKDSTDTQYF
TGTGCCAGCAAGGATAGCACAGATACGCAGTATTTT